The 13 T cell receptor beta chains below all came from one sample that was sequenced in a study of shared clonotypes between healthy human individuals. Method: immunoSEQ multiplex PCR; TCRdb's copy keeps in-frame clones and lacks some. Of some 240,000 clones listed, 60% to 70% are singletons. The sequencing input was memory CD4+ T cells sorted from blood. The subset is: CD45RA-negative fraction. The receptors here all came from a man under 40 in good health.

V is TRBV7-3 and J is TRBJ2-5; no definite D call. CDR1 is SGHTA, CDR2 FQGTGA, per germline. CDR3 size: 15 residues. The V and J ends lost 0 bases and 5 bases respectively, with 13 bases between them. Written as DNA, the CDR3 is TGTGCCAGCAGCTTAACGGCGACGATCGGGGAGACCCAGTACTTC. Protein product: CASSLTATIGETQYF.

CDR3 in DNA: TGTGCCAGTAGTATATCTGCGGGAGGGACGCAAGAGACCCAGTACTTC. This gives the protein CASSISAGGTQETQYF. The chain recombines TRBV19 with TRBJ2-5, with 9 bases identical to TRBD2. Germline V gene data show CDR1 as LNHDA and CDR2 as SQIVND (reference sequence). Trimming cost V 2 bases and J 2 bases; bases outside gene matches: 6. The CDR3 is made up of 16 amino acids.

In this sample, this clone turned up many times. The chain recombines TRBV6-1 with TRBJ2-7; D not certain. The CDR3 runs 13 residues. The V and J ends lost 7 bases and 9 bases respectively, with 19 bases between them. Germline lookup yields CDR1 MNHNS and CDR2 SASEGT. CDR3 bases: TGTGCCAGCACGGAACGAAATACTCGTTGGCAGTACTTC. Its protein is CASTERNTRWQYF.

Here the CDR3 DNA reads TGTGCCAGCGGGGGGAGTGTAGATACGCAGTATTTT. Protein product: CASGGSVDTQYF. The chain employs TRBV2 and TRBJ2-3, with D maybe TRBD2 (6 bases). This CDR3 has 12 residues. Trimming took off 8 bases at V and 5 bases at J, with 11 bases between the two ends. Germline V gene sequence: CDR1 SNHLY, CDR2 FYNNEI.

V and J are TRBV7-3 and TRBJ2-1; either TRBD1 or TRBD2 may supply D (5 bases each). Trimming removed 0 bases from V and 10 bases from J, with 16 bases in between. The CDR3 runs to 15 residues. CDR1 and CDR2 (germline): SGHTA, FQGTGA. Here the CDR3 reads CASSLTGALGWEQFF. CDR3 in DNA: TGTGCCAGCAGCTTAACCGGGGCCCTCGGCTGGGAGCAGTTCTTC. Full variable domain (remainder filled in from reference TRBV7-3 and TRBJ2-1): GAGVSQTPSNKVTEKGKYVELRCDPISGHTALYWYRQSLGQGPEFLIYFQGTGAADDSGLPNDRFFAVRPEGSVSTLKIQRTERGDSAVYLCASSLTGALGWEQFFGPGTRLTVL.

This clone was seen more than once but under ten times. The chain is built from TRBV5-1 and TRBJ2-1, with 8 nucleotides matching TRBD2. The CDR3 is 15 amino acids. Germline assignment: CDR1 SGHRS and CDR2 YFSETQ. The V segment lost 0 bases and the J segment 10 bases; nucleotides outside the gene matches: 9. CDR3 in DNA: TGCGCCAGCAGCTTGGAGGCCGGAGCGGGAGTCGAGCAGTTCTTC. Protein sequence: CASSLEAGAGVEQFF.

This clone occurred a few times. V gene TRBV28 combines with J gene TRBJ2-3; 11 positions agree with TRBD1. The CDR3 totals 15 residues. The V and J ends lost 4 bases and 8 bases, in that order; junction bases with no gene match: 8. Per the germline V gene, CDR1 is MDHEN and CDR2 is SYDVKM. This CDR3 reads CASSSGQGAGRTQYF. As DNA, the CDR3 is TGTGCCAGCAGTTCCGGACAGGGGGCAGGCCGTACGCAGTATTTT.

The genes are TRBV7-2 and TRBJ2-7, with 7 bases that match TRBD2. The CDR3 length is 17 residues. The V gene's germline CDR1 is SGHTA and CDR2 FQGNSA. J gave up 2 bases and V 5 bases, and 15 bases lay outside the gene matches. CDR3 DNA sequence: TGTGCCAGCAGCACCCGACGGGCTAGCGGATATGCCTACGAGCAGTACTTC. Translating gives CASSTRRASGYAYEQYF.

This chain links TRBV7-3 with TRBJ1-1; D not resolved. Germline lookup yields CDR1 SGHTA and CDR2 FQGTGA. V gave up 3 bases and J gave up 2 bases, with 7 bases separating them. The CDR3 runs to 13 residues. This CDR3 reads CASSFSLNTEAFF. The CDR3 DNA reads TGTGCCAGCAGCTTTTCTCTTAACACTGAAGCTTTCTTT.

This chain connects TRBV6-5 to TRBJ2-2, with TRBD1 matching 7 bases. The germline CDR1 and CDR2 sequences are MNHEY and SVGAGI. The J segment lost 13 bases and the V segment lost 10 bases, leaving 12 bases of the junction unmatched. CDR3 size: 12 residues. CDR3 sequence: CATSTGDVGLFF. In DNA form, the CDR3 reads TGTGCCACCTCTACAGGGGACGTAGGGCTGTTTTTT.

V and J are TRBV7-2 and TRBJ2-7; 10 bases map to TRBD2. Germline loops: CDR1 SGHTA, CDR2 FQGNSA. J was trimmed by 9 bases and V by 6 bases; bases with no gene match: 8. This CDR3 is built from 13 residues. CDR3 nucleotide sequence: TGTGCCAGCAGTCCAAATAGCGGGGGGCGGCAGTACTTC. Its translation is CASSPNSGGRQYF. Variable domain in full (rest from reference TRBV7-2 and TRBJ2-7): GAGVSQSPSNKVTEKGKDVELRCDPISGHTALYWYRQSLGQGLEFLIYFQGNSAPDKSGLPSDRFSAERTGGSVSTLTIQRTQQEDSAVYLCASSPNSGGRQYFGPGTRLTVT.

The V and J genes are TRBV18 and TRBJ2-5; 13 bases line up with TRBD2. CDR1 and CDR2 (germline): KGHSH, LQKENI. The CDR3 totals 16 residues. After removal of 0 bases from V and 5 bases from J, the junction contained 3 bases not matched to a gene. CDR3 sequence reads: CASSPPGLAGRETQYF. CDR3 in DNA: TGTGCCAGCTCACCACCGGGACTAGCGGGGCGGGAGACCCAGTACTTC.

The chain uses TRBV4-3 and TRBJ2-3; D unclear. Germline-derived CDR1 and CDR2 are LGHNA and YSLEER. The V and J ends lost 0 bases and 8 bases respectively, with 6 bases between them. This CDR3 region has 12 residues. The DNA for the CDR3 is TGCGCCAGCAGCCAAGAACTGGGTACGCAGTATTTT. Protein: CASSQELGTQYF.